The 25 T cell receptor beta chains presented below share a single source sample, sequenced in a study of blood T cell repertoires in COVID-19. The table came from immunoSEQ multiplex PCR; TCRdb's copy has only in-frame clones and leaves some out. The sample carries hundreds of thousands of clones, approximately 91% recorded once. Sequenced: PBMCs or T cells enriched from blood (not recorded which). These receptors were obtained from a woman between 40 and 55 years old who had recovered from COVID-19.

V gene TRBV18 combines with J gene TRBJ2-2; 8 bases are shared with TRBD1. The CDR3 has 16 residues. Trimming removed 6 bases from V and 6 bases from J; junction bases left unmatched: 12. Germline CDR1 is KGHSH and CDR2 is LQKENI. The CDR3 sequence: CASSQVTGEGSGELFF. CDR3 nucleotides: TGTGCCAGCTCGCAGGTGACAGGGGAAGGTTCCGGGGAGCTGTTTTTT.

The chain is built from TRBV19 and TRBJ2-7; TRBD1 aligns across 11 bases. Trimming took 3 bases from V and 1 from J; bases not matched to a gene: 2. The germline CDR1 and CDR2 sequences are LNHDA and SQIVND (reference sequence). This CDR3 spans 15 amino acids. The CDR3 DNA reads as TGTGCCAGTAGTATCGGACAGGGGGCGTCCTACGAGCAGTACTTC. Protein product: CASSIGQGASYEQYF. The full variable domain, with the rest looked up from reference TRBV19 and TRBJ2-7, is DGGITQSPKYLFRKEGQNVTLSCEQNLNHDAMYWYRQDPGQGLRLIYYSQIVNDFQKGDIAEGYSVSREKKESFPLTVTSAQKNPTAFYLCASSIGQGASYEQYFGPGTRLTVT.

The chain has TRBV11-2 and TRBJ2-7; D remains ambiguous. The CDR3 covers 13 residues. V was trimmed by 3 bases and J by 2 bases, leaving 8 bases between them. The germline gives CDR1 SGHAT, CDR2 FQNNGV. CDR3 amino acids: CASSLTSAYEQYF. As DNA, the CDR3 is TGTGCCAGCAGCTTGACTTCCGCCTACGAGCAGTACTTC.

The rearrangement uses TRBV7-2 and TRBJ2-5, with 8 bases matching TRBD2. The CDR3 length is 16 residues. J was trimmed by 2 bases and V by 4 bases; bases with no gene match: 9. Germline CDR1 and CDR2: SGHTA and FQGNSA. The CDR3 sequence is CASSWALAGSQETQYF. The CDR3 DNA reads TGTGCCAGCAGCTGGGCGCTAGCGGGTTCTCAAGAGACCCAGTACTTC. Drawing the rest from reference TRBV7-2 and TRBJ2-5, the complete variable domain is GAGVSQSPSNKVTEKGKDVELRCDPISGHTALYWYRQSLGQGLEFLIYFQGNSAPDKSGLPSDRFSAERTGGSVSTLTIQRTQQEDSAVYLCASSWALAGSQETQYFGPGTRLLVL.

The chain links TRBV18 to TRBJ2-1; 7 positions match TRBD2. The CDR3 is 17 residues long. Germline V gene lookup returns CDR1 KGHSH and CDR2 LQKENI. J was trimmed by 0 bases and V by 2 bases; bases with no gene match: 7. This CDR3 is CASSPGLAESSYNEQFF. The CDR3, as DNA: TGTGCCAGCTCACCAGGGCTAGCGGAAAGCTCCTACAATGAGCAGTTCTTC. Combining the CDR3 with reference TRBV18 and TRBJ2-1 gives the whole variable domain NAGVMQNPRHLVRRRGQEARLRCSPMKGHSHVYWYRQLPEEGLKFMVYLQKENIIDESGMPKERFSAEFPKEGPSILRIQQVVRGDSAAYFCASSPGLAESSYNEQFFGPGTRLTVL.

The V and J genes are TRBV6-2 or TRBV6-3 and TRBJ2-1; 9 nucleotides match TRBD2. With V trimmed by 3 bases and J by 10 bases, 4 bases remained unmatched. CDR1 is MNHEY and CDR2 is SVGEGT in the germline V gene. This CDR3 comprises 13 residues. CDR3 region: CASSYSSGVEQFF. CDR3 DNA: TGTGCCAGCAGTTATTCTAGCGGGGTCGAGCAGTTCTTC.

The V call is TRBV2, the J call TRBJ1-4; D is perhaps TRBD1 (6 bases). Germline-derived CDR1 and CDR2 are SNHLY and FYNNEI. The CDR3 consists of 15 residues. The V and J ends lost 6 bases and 8 bases respectively, with 19 bases between them. The CDR3 nucleotides read TGTGCCAGCAGGGCCCTCGGGGGGGGCGGAGAAAAACTGTTTTTT. Protein sequence: CASRALGGGGEKLFF. Complete variable domain (other parts from reference TRBV2 and TRBJ1-4): EPEVTQTPSHQVTQMGQEVILRCVPISNHLYFYWYRQILGQKVEFLVSFYNNEISEKSEIFDDQFSVERPDGSNFTLKIRSTKLEDSAMYFCASRALGGGGEKLFFGSGTQLSVL.

The rearrangement uses TRBV5-4 and TRBJ1-3, with D unclear. The V gene's germline CDR1 is SGHNT and CDR2 YYREEE (reference sequence). Trimming shortened V by 2 bases and J by 0 bases, and 9 bases separated the two germline ends. This CDR3 has 15 residues. The DNA of the CDR3 is TGTGCCAGCAGCTTACCATCAGGCTCTGGAAACACCATATATTTT. This encodes CASSLPSGSGNTIYF. The full variable domain, with the rest looked up from reference TRBV5-4 and TRBJ1-3, is ETGVTQSPTHLIKTRGQQVTLRCSSQSGHNTVSWYQQALGQGPQFIFQYYREEENGRGNFPPRFSGLQFPNYSSELNVNALELDDSALYLCASSLPSGSGNTIYFGEGSWLTVV.

This clone has more than one count but fewer than ten. This chain uses TRBV10-2 with TRBJ2-2, with 7 bases matching TRBD2. The CDR3 runs to 14 residues. The V gene end was trimmed by 6 bases and the J gene end by 1 base; junction bases not matched to a gene: 2. The germline V gene has CDR1 WSHSY and CDR2 SAAADI. CDR3: CASRASGNTGELFF. Written as DNA, the CDR3 is TGCGCCAGCAGGGCTAGCGGGAACACCGGGGAGCTGTTTTTT.

The rearrangement joins TRBV5-6 to TRBJ2-5, with TRBD2 matching over 13 bases. With V trimmed by 4 bases and J by 4 bases, 10 bases remained unmatched. The CDR3 extends over 17 amino acids. Germline CDR1 SGHDT, CDR2 YYEEEE. The CDR3, as DNA: TGTGCCAGCAGCCCCGGACTAGCGGGAGCGGGGGGAGAGACCCAGTACTTC. As protein: CASSPGLAGAGGETQYF.

The chain is built from TRBV5-1 and TRBJ2-1; D uncertain. The CDR3 has 13 amino acids. V lost 1 base and J lost 3, with 5 bases in between. Germline CDR1 reads SGHRS; CDR2 reads YFSETQ. Here the CDR3 reads CASSLTGYNEQFF. DNA of the CDR3: TGCGCCAGCAGCTTGACGGGCTACAATGAGCAGTTCTTC.

The J gene is TRBJ2-5, the V gene TRBV27; 9 nucleotides line up with TRBD1. Germline CDR1 is MNHEY and CDR2 is SMNVEV (reference sequence). Trimming at V came to 3 bases and at J to 6 bases, leaving 5 bases not matched to a gene. This CDR3 has 14 amino acids. CDR3 in amino acids: CASSFLGQGQTQYF. CDR3 DNA: TGTGCCAGCAGTTTCTTGGGACAGGGTCAGACCCAGTACTTC.

The chain employs TRBV9 and TRBJ2-2; 8 nucleotides agree with TRBD2. The CDR3 runs 16 residues. Germline CDR1 reads SGDLS; CDR2 reads YYNGEE. The V gene end was trimmed by 0 bases and the J gene end by 6 bases; junction bases not matched to a gene: 7. CDR3 sequence (DNA): TGTGCCAGCAGCGTAGTGCCAGCGGGAGTGTCCGGGGAGCTGTTTTTT. Translation: CASSVVPAGVSGELFF. Using reference TRBV9 and TRBJ2-2 for the parts outside the CDR3, the full variable domain is DSGVTQTPKHLITATGQRVTLRCSPRSGDLSVYWYQQSLDQGLQFLIQYYNGEERAKGNILERFSAQQFPDLHSELNLSSLELGDSALYFCASSVVPAGVSGELFFGEGSRLTVL.

The CDR3 here is CASSSLTGGATGWGYTF. CDR3 nucleotide sequence: TGCGCCAGCAGCTCCTTGACAGGGGGCGCGACAGGTTGGGGCTACACCTTC. The J gene is TRBJ1-2, the V gene TRBV5-1; 10 nucleotides agree with TRBD1. This CDR3 is 17 amino acids long. V lost 3 bases to trimming and J lost 8 bases; unmatched junction nucleotides: 16. From germline, CDR1 is SGHRS and CDR2 YFSETQ. Using reference TRBV5-1 and TRBJ1-2 for the parts outside the CDR3, the full variable domain is KAGVTQTPRYLIKTRGQQVTLSCSPISGHRSVSWYQQTPGQGLQFLFEYFSETQRNKGNFPGRFSGRQFSNSRSEMNVSTLELGDSALYLCASSSLTGGATGWGYTFGSGTRLTVV.

The CDR3 loop is CAGKRAPYEQYF. The CDR3 region has the DNA TGTGCCGGTAAGAGGGCGCCCTACGAGCAGTACTTC. The chain uses TRBV30 and TRBJ2-7; D may be TRBD2 (5 bases). CDR1 is GTSNPN and CDR2 is SVGIG in the germline V gene (reference sequence). Trimming took off 8 bases at V and 2 bases at J, with 13 bases between the two ends. The CDR3 runs to 12 residues. Drawing the rest from reference TRBV30 and TRBJ2-7, the complete variable domain is SQTIHQWPATLVQPVGSPLSLECTVEGTSNPNLYWYRQAAGRGLQLLFYSVGIGQISSEVPQNLSASRPQDRQFILSSKKLLLSDSGFYLCAGKRAPYEQYFGPGTRLTVT.

The V call is TRBV7-9, the J call TRBJ2-3; tentatively, D is TRBD2 (6 bases). Germline V lookup: CDR1 SEHNR, CDR2 FQNEAQ (reference sequence). CDR3 size: 15 residues. The ends were cut back, 2 bases at V and 1 base at J, with 10 bases in the middle. The CDR3 reads CASSLFQRGTDTQYF. CDR3 nucleotides: TGTGCCAGCAGCTTATTCCAGCGGGGCACAGATACGCAGTATTTT.

There are a few counts of this clone. This chain joins TRBV28 and TRBJ2-7, with 7 bases that match TRBD1. J gave up 0 bases and V 3 bases, and 5 bases lay outside the gene matches. Germline V gives CDR1 MDHEN, CDR2 SYDVKM. The CDR3 totals 15 residues. The DNA of the CDR3 is TGTGCCAGCAGTTTCGGACAGGAAATCTCCTACGAGCAGTACTTC. Amino acids: CASSFGQEISYEQYF. Complete variable domain (other parts from reference TRBV28 and TRBJ2-7): DVKVTQSSRYLVKRTGEKVFLECVQDMDHENMFWYRQDPGLGLRLIYFSYDVKMKEKGDIPEGYSVSREKKERFSLILESASTNQTSMYLCASSFGQEISYEQYFGPGTRLTVT.

About this clone: Distinct nucleotide sequences in the sample also encode this CDR3. V gene TRBV9 combines with J gene TRBJ2-7, with 10 nucleotides matching TRBD1. The CDR3 contains 14 residues. Germline CDR1 is SGDLS and CDR2 is YYNGEE. Unmatched junction bases numbered 1, after V lost 0 bases and J lost 4 bases. CDR3 DNA sequence: TGTGCCAGCAGCGTAGGACAGGGGGCGTACGAGCAGTACTTC. It codes for CASSVGQGAYEQYF.

V usage is TRBV24-1 and J usage is TRBJ2-5; a weak D match, TRBD2 (5 bases). There are 14 residues in the CDR3. The V gene lost 3 bases and the J gene lost 5 bases, with 12 bases spanning the gap. CDR1 is KGHDR and CDR2 is SFDVKD in the germline V gene. The CDR3 nucleotides are TGTGCCACCAGTGATACTAGGTCGGCGGAGACCCAGTACTTC. Translated, it gives CATSDTRSAETQYF.

Here the CDR3 reads CASGLRDGYTF. The CDR3, as DNA: TGTGCCAGCGGTCTGAGGGATGGCTACACCTTC. V gene TRBV28 combines with J gene TRBJ1-2; D unclear. The V end was cut by 8 bases, the J end by 6 bases, with 10 bases between. The CDR3 covers 11 residues. From germline, CDR1 is MDHEN and CDR2 SYDVKM.

The chain carries TRBV7-6 and TRBJ1-1, with D possibly TRBD1 on 5 matching bases. The V end lost 2 bases, the J end lost 11 bases, and 15 bases lay between the germline ends. The CDR3 runs 13 residues. Germline-derived CDR1 and CDR2 are SGHVS and FNYEAQ. The CDR3 loop is CASSLKEQAGAFF. In DNA, the CDR3 is TGTGCCAGCAGCTTAAAAGAACAGGCGGGGGCTTTCTTT.

The J gene is TRBJ1-4, the V gene TRBV7-9; 8 bases line up with TRBD1. Germline V lookup: CDR1 SEHNR, CDR2 FQNEAQ (reference sequence). CDR3 length: 15 amino acids. V shed 4 bases and J 8 bases; nucleotides not matched to a gene: 9. As DNA, the CDR3 is TGTGCCAGCAGCTCGAAGGGCCGGGACAGGGAAAAACTGTTTTTT. Translation: CASSSKGRDREKLFF.

This clone showed up just a few times. The sample contains more than one DNA sequence encoding this CDR3. The V and J genes are TRBV7-2 and TRBJ1-5, with D uncertain. The CDR3 is made up of 12 amino acids. Germline V gene data show CDR1 as SGHTA and CDR2 as FQGNSA. Trimming took 5 bases from V and 4 from J, leaving 6 bases between them. For the CDR3, the DNA is TGTGCCAGCAGCCCTACGAATCAGCCCCAGCATTTT. This codes for CASSPTNQPQHF.

The table lists this clone with a few counts. V and J are TRBV2 and TRBJ1-4; 9 bases line up with TRBD1. Germline CDR1 SNHLY, CDR2 FYNNEI. CDR3 size: 15 residues. V shed 5 bases and J 4 bases; nucleotides not matched to a gene: 5. The CDR3 here is CASSLDRGGNEKLFF. In DNA form, the CDR3 reads TGTGCCAGCAGTCTTGACAGGGGGGGTAATGAAAAACTGTTTTTT.

The chain uses TRBV27 and TRBJ2-7; 9 bases match TRBD1. V lost 4 bases to trimming and J lost 0 bases; unmatched junction nucleotides: 7. The germline V gene has CDR1 MNHEY and CDR2 SMNVEV (reference sequence). The CDR3 is 16 amino acids. CDR3 sequence reads: CASSSAGTGLSYEQYF. The CDR3 bases are TGTGCCAGCAGTTCCGCCGGGACAGGGCTCTCCTACGAGCAGTACTTC.